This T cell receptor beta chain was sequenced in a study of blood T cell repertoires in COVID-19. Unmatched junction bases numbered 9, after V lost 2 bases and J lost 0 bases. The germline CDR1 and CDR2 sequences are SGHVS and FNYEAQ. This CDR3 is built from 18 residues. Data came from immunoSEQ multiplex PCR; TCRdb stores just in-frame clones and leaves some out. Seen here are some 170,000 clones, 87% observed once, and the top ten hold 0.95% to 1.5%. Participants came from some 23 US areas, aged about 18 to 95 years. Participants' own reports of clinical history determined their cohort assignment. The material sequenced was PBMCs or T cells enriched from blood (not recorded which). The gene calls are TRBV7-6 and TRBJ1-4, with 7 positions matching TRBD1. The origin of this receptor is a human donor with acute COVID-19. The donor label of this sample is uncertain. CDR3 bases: TGTGCCAGCAGCTTACTCGAACAGGGGTATCCAACTAATGAAAAACTGTTTTTT. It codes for CASSLLEQGYPTNEKLFF.